The rows below give T cell receptor beta chains drawn from one sample of a study of patients and donors after allogeneic stem cell transplantation. MiXCR, applied by TCRdb to the RT-PCR reads, yields one record per CDR3 protein. The sample has 920,000 or so distinct CDR3 sequences, more than 15% seen once. Sequencing input: blood, either unsorted or a sorted T cell fraction (not recorded which). These receptors were obtained from a human donor who was either an allogeneic HSCT recipient or a stem cell or donor lymphocyte infusion donor (not recorded which). It is not recorded whose cells these are; they may come from a transplant donor. The CDR3 runs from the conserved cysteine through the conserved F or W. Each record gives: V gene, CDR3 protein.

v_call: TRBV15
cdr3_aa: CATSRDTENIQYF

v_call: TRBV5-6
cdr3_aa: CASSLQGYSNQPQHF

v_call: TRBV29-1
cdr3_aa: CSATARTGGREQFF

v_call: TRBV4-1
cdr3_aa: CASSQEGTGGGFEQYF

v_call: TRBV5-6
cdr3_aa: CASADSGSSYEQYF

v_call: TRBV15
cdr3_aa: CATSRDHVNEQFF

v_call: TRBV5-6
cdr3_aa: CASSWTGGADIQYF

v_call: TRBV5-1
cdr3_aa: CASSFLRDRRYEQYF

v_call: TRBV5-5
cdr3_aa: CASSPGGLGFYEQYF

v_call: TRBV7-8
cdr3_aa: CASSPSGHNSPLHF

v_call: TRBV12-3/TRBV12-4
cdr3_aa: CASSPRGRGSHQPQHF

v_call: TRBV24-1
cdr3_aa: CATSVGSNSPLHF

v_call: TRBV3-1
cdr3_aa: CASSQVGLAGANTYQETQYF

v_call: TRBV12-3/TRBV12-4
cdr3_aa: CASSAVATNEKLFF

v_call: TRBV10-3
cdr3_aa: CAISEQNNEKLFF

v_call: TRBV10-3
cdr3_aa: CAISESKTGHRDTEAFF

v_call: TRBV10-3
cdr3_aa: CAIGTLNTEAFF

v_call: TRBV28
cdr3_aa: CATGGILENTIYF

v_call: TRBV10-3
cdr3_aa: CAISDRGETQYF

v_call: TRBV12-3/TRBV12-4
cdr3_aa: CASSLRASGGASYNEQFF

v_call: TRBV29-1
cdr3_aa: CSVGHSSYEQYF

v_call: TRBV10-3
cdr3_aa: CAISESIDRGDYEQYF

v_call: TRBV27
cdr3_aa: CASSWSQGLYNEQFF

v_call: TRBV12-3/TRBV12-4
cdr3_aa: CASSLFPTGLEAFF

v_call: TRBV20-1
cdr3_aa: CSARLNTEAFF

v_call: TRBV2
cdr3_aa: CASSPRGFANTGELFF

v_call: TRBV25-1
cdr3_aa: CASSELGERTYEQYF

v_call: TRBV12-3/TRBV12-4
cdr3_aa: CASSLGRGYTEAFF